The 22 T cell receptor beta chains given below trace back to one sample, sequenced in a study of T-cell reconstitution after alpha-beta-depleted transplantation in children. Unique molecular identifiers were incorporated into the prepared TCRbeta library. TCRdb re-called the PCR reads with MiXCR, one entry per CDR3 protein. The top ten hold roughly two fifths of the sample, which has more than 200,000 distinct CDR3 sequences, roughly a sixth seen once. Specimen: PBMCs, mostly from graft donor cells, collected 360 days after TCRalphabeta/CD19-depleted stem cell transplant. These receptor sequences come from a male patient aged 2-15 years who had a stem cell transplant for acute lymphoblastic leukemia, so the T cells may come from the graft donor.

Only a few counts were recorded for this clonotype. The J gene is TRBJ2-5, the V gene TRBV12-3 or TRBV12-4; D remains unclear. V dropped 3 bases and J dropped 1 base, with 9 bases sitting between them. CDR3 length: 14 residues. CDR3 bases: TGTGCCAGCAGTTTCACGCAGGTCCAAGAGACCCAGTACTTC. Its protein is CASSFTQVQETQYF.

This clonotype was detected only a few times. V is TRBV4-3 and J is TRBJ2-2; 13 bases fit TRBD2. Germline assignment: CDR1 LGHNA and CDR2 YSLEER. The CDR3 has 17 residues. The V gene end was trimmed by 4 bases and the J gene end by 5 bases; junction bases not matched to a gene: 7. The CDR3 DNA reads TGCGCCAGCAGCCGCACAACTAGCGGGGGGGCAACCGGGGAGCTGTTTTTT. Protein product: CASSRTTSGGATGELFF.

This clonotype was picked up many times. This chain joins TRBV9 and TRBJ2-3, with D possibly being TRBD2 (6 bases). The CDR3 sequence is 15 residues long. Trimming left V 5 bases short and J 0 bases short, with 13 bases between. CDR1 is SGDLS, CDR2 YYNGEE, per germline. The CDR3 nucleotides read TGTGCCAGCAGTGCTTCGGGACTGAGCACAGATACGCAGTATTTT. It specifies CASSASGLSTDTQYF.

This clonotype turned up a few times. The chain recombines TRBV3-1 with TRBJ2-7; D is perhaps TRBD2 (6 bases). The CDR3 runs to 15 residues. Germline V gene lookup returns CDR1 LGHDT and CDR2 YNNKEL (reference sequence). Trimming stripped 5 bases from V and 2 bases from J, with 16 bases between. This CDR3 is CASSVRSAGPYEQYF. The CDR3 DNA sequence: TGTGCCAGCAGCGTGCGAAGCGCGGGACCCTACGAGCAGTACTTC.

The rearrangement uses TRBV20-1 and TRBJ1-2, with no clear D. With 3 bases removed from V and 2 bases from J, the gap between germline ends came to 4 bases. Germline V gene sequence: CDR1 DFQATT, CDR2 SNEGSKA (reference sequence). The CDR3 is 11 residues long. CDR3 amino acids: CSARDNYGYTF. As DNA, the CDR3 is TGCAGTGCTAGGGACAACTATGGCTACACCTTC.

This clonotype appeared a few times. V and J are TRBV6-2 or TRBV6-3 and TRBJ1-5; no firm D call. This CDR3 region has 14 residues. Trimming removed 8 bases from V and 1 base from J, with 12 bases in between. Germline CDR1 and CDR2: MNHEY and SVGEGT. CDR3 in DNA: TGTGCCAGCTGCTGGGCCGTGAGCAATCAGCCCCAGCATTTT. Residues: CASCWAVSNQPQHF.

This clonotype appeared a few times. The CDR3 sequence: CASSYRLPGLAYEQYF. The CDR3 nucleotides are TGTGCCAGCAGTTACCGGCTACCGGGACTAGCGTACGAGCAGTACTTC. This sequence joins TRBV6-2 or TRBV6-3 and TRBJ2-7, with 10 bases identical to TRBD2. J lost 4 bases, V lost 2 bases, and 8 bases had no gene match. The CDR3 contains 16 residues. Germline V gene lookup returns CDR1 MNHEY and CDR2 SVGEGT.

This chain connects TRBV4-2 to TRBJ2-2; TRBD2 matches 8 bases. Per the germline V gene, CDR1 is LGHNA and CDR2 is YNFKEQ. The CDR3 is made up of 19 amino acids. J lost 0 bases, V lost 1 base, and 10 bases had no gene match. CDR3 coding DNA: TGTGCCAGCAGCCAAGTCGGCTTCGGGAGGGATGCGAACACCGGGGAGCTGTTTTTT. This sequence encodes CASSQVGFGRDANTGELFF.

In this sample, this clonotype turned up a few times. This chain joins TRBV29-1 and TRBJ2-3; 9 bases fit TRBD2. The germline V gene has CDR1 SQVTM and CDR2 ANQGSEA. The CDR3 contains 14 residues. V dropped 3 bases and J dropped 0; count of bases not matched to a gene: 1. The CDR3, as DNA: TGCAGCGTTGAGGGACTAGCTAGCACAGATACGCAGTATTTT. Its protein product is CSVEGLASTDTQYF.

This clonotype appeared a few times. The chain recombines TRBV5-1 with TRBJ1-1, with D possibly TRBD1 on 5 matching bases. The germline gives CDR1 SGHRS, CDR2 YFSETQ. V lost 2 bases and J 5 bases, leaving 16 bases between the germline ends. The CDR3 is made up of 15 amino acids. The CDR3 nucleotides are TGCGCCAGCAGCTTCCCGTCGGGGGAAGGGACTGAAGCTTTCTTT. Protein sequence: CASSFPSGEGTEAFF.

This chain links TRBV5-6 with TRBJ2-7; TRBD2 might be the D (6 bases). The germline gives CDR1 SGHDT, CDR2 YYEEEE. Trimming removed 0 bases from V and 3 bases from J, with 10 bases in between. There are 14 residues in the CDR3. This chain's CDR3 is CASSLGAGFYEQYF. The CDR3, as DNA: TGTGCCAGCAGCTTGGGTGCGGGGTTCTACGAGCAGTACTTC.

This clonotype has just a few counts. The V call is TRBV9, the J call TRBJ2-1, with TRBD2 matching over 14 bases. V was pared by 3 bases and J by 2 bases, with 4 bases of the junction left unmatched. Germline V gene data show CDR1 as SGDLS and CDR2 as YYNGEE. CDR3 length: 17 amino acids. The CDR3 loop is CASSAPTSGGAYNEQFF. CDR3 DNA: TGTGCCAGCAGCGCACCGACTAGCGGGGGGGCCTACAATGAGCAGTTCTTC.

This rearrangement joins TRBV9 to TRBJ1-3; D not certain. V was cut by 6 bases and J by 4 bases, with 5 bases left in between. This CDR3 comprises 11 residues. The germline V gene has CDR1 SGDLS and CDR2 YYNGEE. CDR3 DNA sequence: TGTGCCAGCATGGGGGGAAACACCATATATTTT. This sequence encodes CASMGGNTIYF.

This clonotype turned up a few times. The genes are TRBV20-1 and TRBJ2-3; no clear D. This CDR3 comprises 13 residues. Germline V gives CDR1 DFQATT, CDR2 SNEGSKA (reference sequence). V gave up 3 bases and J gave up 6 bases, with 13 bases separating them. The CDR3 nucleotides are TGCAGTGCTAGTCTTCTTCTGGGCGATACGCAGTATTTT. It is translated as CSASLLLGDTQYF.

This clonotype was seen more than once but under ten times. CDR3 in DNA: TGTGCCAGCAGTTTTACGGGACAGATCTATGGCTACACCTTC. Encoded protein: CASSFTGQIYGYTF. The V gene is TRBV28, the J gene TRBJ1-2, with TRBD1 matching 7 bases. This CDR3 has 14 amino acids. The V segment lost 3 bases and the J segment 4 bases; nucleotides outside the gene matches: 5. Germline values: CDR1 MDHEN, CDR2 SYDVKM.

The chain is built from TRBV7-2 and TRBJ1-2; D is ambiguous. The V end lost 5 bases, the J end lost 4 bases, and 11 bases lay between the germline ends. Germline V gives CDR1 SGHTA, CDR2 FQGNSA. The CDR3 contains 13 residues. The CDR3 DNA reads TGTGCCAGCAGCCCCGGACTGTCCTATGGCTACACCTTC. This translates into CASSPGLSYGYTF.

The chain couples TRBV5-1 to TRBJ2-5; TRBD2 might be the D (5 bases). Trimming shortened V by 9 bases and J by 0 bases, and 12 bases separated the two germline ends. Germline V lookup: CDR1 SGHRS, CDR2 YFSETQ. The CDR3 runs to 13 residues. CDR3 sequence: CATSSGYQETQYF. The CDR3 region has the DNA TGCGCCACCTCCAGCGGTTACCAAGAGACCCAGTACTTC.

The V call is TRBV27, the J call TRBJ1-6; D uncertain. Germline V lookup: CDR1 MNHEY, CDR2 SMNVEV (reference sequence). This CDR3 comprises 15 residues. V was pared by 3 bases and J by 3 bases, with 9 bases between. In nucleotides, the CDR3 is TGTGCCAGCAGTTTGTCAGGAGACTATAATTCACCCCTCCACTTT. It specifies CASSLSGDYNSPLHF.

The chain joins TRBV12-3 or TRBV12-4 to TRBJ2-6; D perhaps matches TRBD2 (5 bases). V was clipped by 2 bases and J by 2 bases, with 7 bases between them. The CDR3 runs to 15 residues. CDR3 DNA sequence: TGTGCCAGCAGTTTACGGGGAACTGGGGCCAACGTCCTGACTTTC. Its translation is CASSLRGTGANVLTF.

J is TRBJ2-4 and V is TRBV9; D is possibly TRBD2 (5 bases). Germline lookup yields CDR1 SGDLS and CDR2 YYNGEE. The CDR3 is 15 residues long. The V gene lost 0 bases and the J gene lost 8 bases, with 15 bases spanning the gap. CDR3 loop: CASSVESGGFDIQYF. The CDR3 coding sequence is TGTGCCAGCAGCGTAGAAAGCGGTGGTTTTGACATTCAGTACTTC.

V usage is TRBV29-1 and J usage is TRBJ2-3, with D unresolved. In germline, CDR1 is SQVTM, CDR2 ANQGSEA. Between the trimmed V and J ends, which lost 4 bases and 2 bases, there was a span of 13 bases. The CDR3 spans 14 residues. CDR3 DNA sequence: TGCAGCGTTGGGCCACCCCGATACACAGATACGCAGTATTTT. It yields the protein CSVGPPRYTDTQYF.

The V call is TRBV7-2, the J call TRBJ2-2; TRBD2 agrees at 9 bases. This CDR3 contains 17 residues. J was trimmed by 2 bases and V by 3 bases; bases with no gene match: 7. Germline CDR1 is SGHTA and CDR2 is FQGNSA. The CDR3 DNA reads as TGTGCCAGCAGCTTTAGCGGGGGCTCAATCAACACCGGGGAGCTGTTTTTT. It specifies CASSFSGGSINTGELFF.